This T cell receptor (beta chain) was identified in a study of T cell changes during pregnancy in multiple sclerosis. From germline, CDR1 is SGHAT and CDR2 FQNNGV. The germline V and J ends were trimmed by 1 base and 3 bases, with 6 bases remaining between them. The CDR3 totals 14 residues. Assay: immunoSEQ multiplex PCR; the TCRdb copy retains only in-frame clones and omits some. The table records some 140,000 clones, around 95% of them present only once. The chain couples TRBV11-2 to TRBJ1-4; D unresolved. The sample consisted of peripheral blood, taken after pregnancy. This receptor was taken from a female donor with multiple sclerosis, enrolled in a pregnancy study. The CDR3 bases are TGTGCCAGCAGCTTAGTACAGCCTAATGAAAAACTGTTTTTT. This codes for CASSLVQPNEKLFF.